This T cell receptor beta chain was profiled in a study of shared clonotypes between healthy human individuals (dated by TCRdb to 2020 to 2021). Broadly, across the study: Two women and a few men aged 18 to 49 years were included in the cohort. For each donor, CD4 naive and CD4 memory were each given three plates, CD8 naive was given two plates, and CD8 memory was given one plate. To estimate repertoire size and how much clonotypes are shared between individuals, the study performed deep sequencing of blood TCR repertoires from about five healthy adults. To increase sequencing depth and limit assay-specific biases, different laboratories used diverse techniques to prepare libraries and sequence TCR repertoires. Leukapheresis yielded between about 0.8 and 8.9 billion PBMCs per donor.

Donors were healthy HIV-negative adults with no recently reported acute infections or vaccinations. All donors were Caucasian adults living in Nashville, Tennessee, USA. CD4+ T cells were enriched through magnetic negative selection, after which naive cells were positively selected on CD45RA and the remaining negative fraction served as the memory subset. Blood was obtained by leukapheresis, after which PBMCs were separated by Ficoll-Histopaque density gradient centrifugation and cryopreserved in liquid nitrogen vapor phase. Purity and quantity of every magnetically sorted T cell population were checked by analytical flow cytometry. From each sorted fraction, genomic DNA was isolated and quantified by UV absorbance on a Nanodrop 2000c. This clone was counted once. Its antigen is currently not known. Per-base quality was not reported, and no clone a single base away is much larger than it. Study-wide conclusions, independent of this receptor: Pairwise subsampling indicated that sequencing depth was expected to affect the degree of clonotype sharing among donors. Even with the large sequencing depth, rarefaction of the sorted-subset datasets indicated that sequencing was incomplete. Naive subsets generally had larger estimated clonotype richness than memory subsets. Because the study included only a small number of donors, the genetic and exposure-history diversity represented was limited. Sampling was restricted to blood, and TCR repertoires in tissue are likely to differ from TCR repertoires in blood. Clonotypes shared by all four sorted-subset donors showed higher generation probabilities than non-shared clonotypes. When a handful of donors were compared, the shared fraction of clonotypes was approximately 5% for naive CD4, about 4% for naive CD8, about 2.4% for memory CD4, and roughly 0.43% for memory CD8.

From a lookup of the germline V gene, CDR1 and CDR2 are SGDLS and YYNGEE. From its cysteine to its phenylalanine, the CDR3 spans 14 amino acids. The CDR3 DNA has 42 bases and is translated from base 1. Deletion took 1 base off V and 2 bases off J, with a span of 8 bases between the germline ends. Using the deep immunoSEQ assay, TCR CDR3 regions were amplified from genomic DNA by multiplex PCR. Extracted genomic DNA from each cell subset was distributed evenly across all wells of several immunoSEQ 96-well plates, and each plate was treated as a replicate. For sorted subsets, about 0.2 ug genomic DNA, equal to about 30,000 T cell genomes, was loaded into each replicate PCR. The purified libraries were quantified using a Qubit 3.0 fluorometer, sized with a Bioanalyzer 2100, and then quantified again using the KAPA Library Quantification kit. Every immunoSEQ 96-well plate was sequenced on a separate single-read 150-cycle Illumina NextSeq 550 flow cell. The authors processed their data as follows. The immunoSEQ output contained only junctional sequences without quality scores, so filtering could not match that applied to full-length reads. Sequences were annotated with PyIR, a Python wrapper for IgBLAST v1.9, using IMGT germline references to assign V/J genes and CDR3. Any read was removed if the V/J assignment was weak (E-value above 1e-6), the CDR3 was missing, or the read contained stop codons, out-of-frame junctions, or ambiguous translated residues. V3J clonotypes were defined as sequences sharing an identical inferred V gene, J gene, and CDR3 amino acid sequence. To compute the percentage overlap between repertoires, the number of shared unique clonotypes was divided by the size of the smaller repertoire. Repertoire richness was assessed with RTK rarefaction, the Chao1 estimator, and Recon v2.1 estimates of unobserved clonotypes. Generation probabilities for all TCRbeta clonotypes obtained by the gDNA method from a handful of donors were computed using OLGA. Held by TCRdb, this immuneACCESS table contains in-frame sequences only and omits some clones. Under half of the omission traces to an unresolved V gene where checked; the cause of the rest is unknown. Clonal size and the V and J genes are those of that table, whereas D and trimming came from the DNA. This sample lists about 2 million clones; roughly 96% were detected once. Of the sample, 0.13% falls within the top ten clones.

The sequence derives from a man between 18 and 35 years old in good health. The sequencing input was naive CD4+ T cells sorted from blood. According to the study, the label for this sample's cell subset or site signals: CD45RA+ positively selected. The chain is made from TRBV9 and TRBJ2-3, with the D segment identity uncertain. In nucleotides, the sequence is TGTGCCAGCAGCGTACTACCCGACACAGATACGCAGTATTTT. It translates as CASSVLPDTDTQYF.